This is a list of T cell receptor beta chains from one sample in a study of PD-L1 blockade in urothelial cancer. Produced via immunoSEQ multiplex PCR; TCRdb's table is partial and in-frame only. The sample carries tens of thousands of clones, around 86% recorded once. The sample consisted of PBMCs, taken around atezolizumab (anti-PD-L1) treatment. These receptors were taken from a man aged 60-69 years with urothelial cancer. CDR3s include the opening cysteine and the closing phenylalanine or tryptophan. A D gene is named only where the DNA matches it firmly. Size is stated for part of the rows, as once, few or many counts, or as a class when the clone is expanded.

j_gene,d_gene,v_gene,abundance,CDR3nt,CDR3aa
TRBJ1-3,NA,TRBV6-6,NA,TGTGCCAGCAGTTACTCCCCTCCTAGGGGAAACACCATATATTTT,CASSYSPPRGNTIYF
TRBJ2-3,NA,TRBV19,NA,TGTGCCAGTGGCTCTCTTAGCACAGATACGCAGTATTTT,CASGSLSTDTQYF
TRBJ2-1,TRBD2,TRBV6-6,NA,TGTGCCAGCAGTCCCCGGACTAGCGGGAGGAGTGAGCAGTTCTTC,CASSPRTSGRSEQFF
TRBJ2-1,NA,TRBV7-8,NA,TGTGCCAGCAGCCCGGCAACACTAAATAACTACAATGAGCAGTTCTTC,CASSPATLNNYNEQFF
TRBJ2-5,TRBD2,TRBV27,NA,TGTGCCAGCAGTTTAAGCGGGGGGCCGAGAGCCCAAGAGACCCAGTACTTC,CASSLSGGPRAQETQYF
TRBJ2-1,NA,TRBV5-5,NA,TGTGCCAGCAGCTTGATTCTCAGCTCCTACAATGAGCAGTTCTTC,CASSLILSSYNEQFF
TRBJ1-4,NA,TRBV5-1,NA,TGCGCCAGCAGCACCACAGGGAGGGCTGAAAAACTGTTTTTT,CASSTTGRAEKLFF
TRBJ2-1,NA,TRBV18,NA,TGTGCCAGCTCACCAAGAGTGGCCCTGGCTCCGGCTCGGGGGTACAATGAGCAGTTCTTC,CASSPRVALAPARGYNEQFF
TRBJ1-4,NA,TRBV28,NA,TGTGCCAGCACCGAACCTTCCAGGGGTAATGAAAAACTGTTTTTT,CASTEPSRGNEKLFF
TRBJ1-6,NA,TRBV16,NA,TGTGCCAGCAGCCAATCTGAGGTATCACCCCTCCACTTT,CASSQSEVSPLHF
TRBJ2-2,NA,TRBV19,NA,TGTGCCAGTAGTACCGCAGGGTGGTGGGACACCGGGGAGCTGTTTTTT,CASSTAGWWDTGELFF
TRBJ2-2,TRBD1,TRBV9,NA,TGTGCCAGCAGCTTATCCGGGACAGGGTTGGCCGGGGAGCTGTTTTTT,CASSLSGTGLAGELFF
TRBJ1-1,NA,TRBV4-2,NA,TGTGCCAGCAGCCAAGATAAGTGGGTGGGAGAAGCTAACACTGAAGCTTTCTTT,CASSQDKWVGEANTEAFF
TRBJ1-2,TRBD1,TRBV12-5,NA,TGTGCTAGTGCAAGGGCAGGGGGCCCTCGGGGCTACACCTTC,CASARAGGPRGYTF
TRBJ2-1,TRBD1,TRBV10-3,NA,TGTGCCATCAGGGGACAGGCATCCAATGAGCAGTTCTTC,CAIRGQASNEQFF
TRBJ1-6,TRBD1,TRBV2,NA,TGTGCCCCCTCGGACAGGGGCGAGCGTGATTCACCCCTCCACTTT,CAPSDRGERDSPLHF
TRBJ2-1,NA,TRBV9,NA,TGTGCCAGCAGCTTTAGTAACAATGAGCAGTTCTTC,CASSFSNNEQFF
TRBJ2-7,NA,TRBV19,NA,TGTGCCAGTAGTATCGGGGCCAGGGGCTACGAGCAGTACTTC,CASSIGARGYEQYF
TRBJ2-2,NA,TRBV27,NA,TGTGCCAGCAGTTTGAGGGAAACCACCGGGGAGCTGTTTTTT,CASSLRETTGELFF
TRBJ2-3,TRBD2,TRBV27,NA,TGTGCCAGCAGTTTGGGCGGGAGGCGGCAGTATTTT,CASSLGGRRQYF
TRBJ2-7,NA,TRBV27,NA,TGTGCCAGCGCGCAAGCCCACGAGCAGTACTTC,CASAQAHEQYF
TRBJ2-7,TRBD1,TRBV29-1,NA,TGCAGCGTTGACCGGGACAGGGGTTACGAGCAGTACTTC,CSVDRDRGYEQYF
TRBJ1-2,NA,TRBV7-9,NA,TGTGCCAGCAGCTTAGATCCACAGAACTATGGCTACACCTTC,CASSLDPQNYGYTF
TRBJ1-6,NA,TRBV5-5,few,TGTGCCAGCAGCTTGGTACCACTGGGCAATTCACCCCTCCACTTT,CASSLVPLGNSPLHF
TRBJ2-3,NA,TRBV10-3,NA,TGTGCCTCGAGCGACCTGGTTGGCACAGATACGCAGTATTTT,CASSDLVGTDTQYF
TRBJ1-5,TRBD1,TRBV27,NA,TGTGCCAGCAGTTTATGGGGGACAGACCAGCCCCAGCATTTT,CASSLWGTDQPQHF
TRBJ2-3,NA,TRBV9,NA,TGTGCCAGCAGCACTACGGGACTCCGCACAGATACGCAGTATTTT,CASSTTGLRTDTQYF
TRBJ2-2,NA,TRBV11-2,NA,TGTGCCAGCAGCTTAGGACAGGTGGGGACCGGGGAGCTGTTTTTT,CASSLGQVGTGELFF
TRBJ2-2,NA,TRBV11-2,NA,TGTGCCAGCAGCCGAATGACAGGCGCGAACACCGGGGAGCTGTTTTTT,CASSRMTGANTGELFF
TRBJ1-1,TRBD1,TRBV27,NA,TGTGCCAGCACCAGTACAGGGGCTTGGTTCGACACTGAAGCTTTCTTT,CASTSTGAWFDTEAFF
TRBJ1-2,TRBD1,TRBV6-1,NA,TGTGCCAGCAGTGAAGGGCCCGGGACAGTCTATGGCTACACCTTC,CASSEGPGTVYGYTF
TRBJ1-2,TRBD1,TRBV6-4,NA,TGTGCCAGCACCAGACAGGGTGGAATCTATGGCTACACCTTC,CASTRQGGIYGYTF
TRBJ1-1,NA,TRBV7-3,NA,TGTGCCAGCAGCGAACAGGGACCAGGGACTGAAGCTTTCTTT,CASSEQGPGTEAFF
TRBJ2-1,TRBD2,TRBV30,once,TGTGCCTGGAGGGTTGGGACTAGCGTATACAATGAGCAGTTCTTC,CAWRVGTSVYNEQFF
TRBJ1-6,NA,TRBV6-5,NA,TGTGCCAGCAGTTACGAGAATGGGAGACATTCACCCCTCCACTTT,CASSYENGRHSPLHF
TRBJ2-7,NA,TRBV4-1,few,TGCGCCAGCAGTTCAACGCTCGGGAGTTCCTACGAGCAGTACTTC,CASSSTLGSSYEQYF
TRBJ2-7,TRBD2,TRBV2,once,TGTGCCAGCAGTGAAGTAGGTCTAGCGGGAGAGATTCAATCATTCCATTACGAGCAGTACTTC,CASSEVGLAGEIQSFHYEQYF
TRBJ2-3,TRBD2,TRBV2,NA,TGTGCCAGCAGTCCGGTTCTAGCGGGAGAAGATACGCAGTATTTT,CASSPVLAGEDTQYF
TRBJ1-5,NA,TRBV27,NA,TGTGCCAGCAGTTTATACGGAGGCATGGAGCCCCAGCATTTT,CASSLYGGMEPQHF
TRBJ2-7,TRBD1,TRBV18,NA,TGTGCCAGCTCACCCCAGGGGGCGTACGAGCAGTACTTC,CASSPQGAYEQYF
TRBJ2-1,TRBD2,TRBV5-4,NA,TGTGCCAGCAGCCGAGGACTAGCGGGAGCATCAGATGAGCAGTTCTTC,CASSRGLAGASDEQFF
TRBJ1-1,NA,TRBV5-1,NA,TGCGCCAGCAGCTGGGGGGGCACCGACACTGAAGCTTTCTTT,CASSWGGTDTEAFF
TRBJ1-1,TRBD1,TRBV9,NA,TGTGCCAGCAGCGCCGGGACAGTGACTGAAGCTTTCTTT,CASSAGTVTEAFF
TRBJ2-3,TRBD2,TRBV10-3,few,TGTGCCATCAGTAGGGGCGGGACTAGCGCCAGGGGCACAGATACGCAGTATTTT,CAISRGGTSARGTDTQYF
TRBJ2-3,TRBD2,TRBV14,NA,TGTGCCAGCAGCCAAGATTACGGGACTAGCGGGAGAGGCTTGACAGATACGCAGTATTTT,CASSQDYGTSGRGLTDTQYF
TRBJ1-1,TRBD1,TRBV19,NA,TGTGCCAGTAGGGACAGGGGTTATTTGGGGAACACTGAAGCTTTCTTT,CASRDRGYLGNTEAFF
TRBJ2-1,TRBD2,TRBV5-4,NA,TGTGCCAGCAGCCTAGGACTAGCGTTAGGTTACAATGAGCAGTTCTTC,CASSLGLALGYNEQFF
TRBJ2-3,NA,TRBV21-1,once,TGTGCCAGCAGTAGGGGGACAGGGGAGAAGACAGATACGCAGTATTTT,CASSRGTGEKTDTQYF
TRBJ1-5,NA,TRBV30,NA,TGTGCCTGGAGTGTACGGACAGACTCTCAGCCCCAGCATTTT,CAWSVRTDSQPQHF
TRBJ2-5,TRBD2,TRBV30,NA,TGTGCCTGGAGTGTAAGGACTAGCGGGAGTGGAGAGACCCAGTACTTC,CAWSVRTSGSGETQYF
TRBJ2-2,TRBD2,TRBV7-3,NA,TGTGCCAGCAGCCCCGGGACTAGGGGTACCGGGGAGCTGTTTTTT,CASSPGTRGTGELFF